This TCR beta chain was sequenced in a study of STAT3 mutations in large granular lymphocyte leukemia. The study's findings and limits: All newly emerging clones after therapy were STAT3 wild type. In T-cell large granular lymphocyte leukemia, about half of patients showed multiple immunodominant subclonotypes.

This clone has a single count. Its matching antigen is unknown. This CDR3 contains 13 residues. Germline loops: CDR1 LGHNT, CDR2 FRNRAP. The V end was cut by 9 bases, the J end by 0 bases, with 10 bases between. Sequencing was performed with immunoSEQ multiplex PCR; in TCRdb, only in-frame clones are kept and a portion is missing. This sample has tens of thousands of clones; approximately 83% occur once, and the top ten carry approximately 11%. The sample consisted of peripheral blood mononuclear cells. The chain recombines TRBV12-5 with TRBJ2-3; D is unclear. The receptor was isolated from a man aged 60-69 years with T-cell large granular lymphocyte leukemia. Some clones in this sample may be carry-over from other donors' samples. CDR3 DNA sequence: TGTGCTAGCATGACAACTAGCACAGATACGCAGTATTTT. Translated, it gives CASMTTSTDTQYF.